This is a list of T cell receptor beta chains from one sample in a study of blood T cell repertoires in COVID-19. TCRdb's copy holds only in-frame clones and misses some; the assay was immunoSEQ multiplex PCR. Of around 340,000 clones listed, roughly nine tenths are singletons. The sequenced sample was peripheral blood. These receptors were taken from a woman aged 60 to 75 with COVID-19, enrolled during active disease. The CDR3 runs from the conserved cysteine through the conserved F or W. A D gene is named only where the DNA matches it firmly. Expanded clones are given a class, and other clones once, few, many or no size at all.

TRBJ2-5	TRBV21-1	-	-	TGTGCCAGCAGCAAAGTCGTAGCGGGGGGTCGGGAGACCCAGTACTTC	CASSKVVAGGRETQYF
TRBJ2-2	TRBV5-1	TRBD1	-	TGCGCCAGCAGCTTAGGGCAGGGGGCGACCGGGGAGCTGTTTTTT	CASSLGQGATGELFF
TRBJ1-5	TRBV19	-	-	TGTGCCAGTACCCCCCTTTTTGCGGCGGGGAGGGGCAATCAGCCCCAGCATTTT	CASTPLFAAGRGNQPQHF
TRBJ1-1	TRBV5-5	-	-	TGTGCCAGCAGCCCCCCTCAAATCGCGGCTGAAGCTTTCTTT	CASSPPQIAAEAFF
TRBJ2-5	TRBV2	TRBD1	-	TGTGCCAGCAGCGAACCTTACAGGGGTAGGGGAGAGACCCAGTACTTC	CASSEPYRGRGETQYF
TRBJ2-3	TRBV6-5	-	-	TGTGCCAGCACACCACAGGGACGTAGCACAGATACGCAGTATTTT	CASTPQGRSTDTQYF
TRBJ1-1	TRBV12-3/TRBV12-4	TRBD1	-	TGTGCCAGCAGTTTACGACAGGGCAGAGAAGCTTTCTTT	CASSLRQGREAFF
TRBJ1-5	TRBV5-1	TRBD1	once	TGCGCCAGCAGCACCGGACAGGGAGGCAATCAGCCCCAGCATTTT	CASSTGQGGNQPQHF
TRBJ1-2	TRBV2	-	-	TGTGCCAGCAGCGGCCAAGCGGCGGGACTTTCGGGCTACACCTTC	CASSGQAAGLSGYTF
TRBJ2-7	TRBV6-5	-	-	TGTGCCAGCCAGCAGGGGACGGTTCTCTACGAGCAGTACTTC	CASQQGTVLYEQYF
TRBJ2-5	TRBV10-3	-	-	TGTGCCATCCGCCCCGGGGGGCCCGGAGAGACCCAGTACTTC	CAIRPGGPGETQYF
TRBJ2-1	TRBV11-3	TRBD1	-	TGTGCCAGCAGCTTAGGACAGGGGACCTCCTACAATGAGCAGTTCTTC	CASSLGQGTSYNEQFF
TRBJ1-1	TRBV27	TRBD1	-	TGTGCCAGCAGATGGACAGGGGGAACTGAAGCTTTCTTT	CASRWTGGTEAFF
TRBJ2-7	TRBV12-3/TRBV12-4	TRBD1	few	TGTGCCAGCAGTACAGGGGTCGAGCAGTACTTC	CASSTGVEQYF
TRBJ1-2	TRBV28	-	once	TGTGCCAGCAGCCTGACAGCCTATGGCTACACCTTC	CASSLTAYGYTF
TRBJ1-1	TRBV7-3	TRBD1	-	TGTGCCAGCAGCTTAACGGGGACAGCTAACACTGAAGCTTTCTTT	CASSLTGTANTEAFF
TRBJ1-2	TRBV2	-	-	TGTGCCAGCAGTCCCGGCTATGGCTACACCTTC	CASSPGYGYTF
TRBJ2-7	TRBV11-2	TRBD1	once	TGTGCCAGCAGCCGGGACAGAAACTACGAGCAGTACTTC	CASSRDRNYEQYF
TRBJ2-7	TRBV5-1	TRBD1	-	TGCGCCAGCAGCTTGGTCCGGGACAGTATCTACGAGCAGTACTTC	CASSLVRDSIYEQYF
TRBJ1-5	TRBV4-2	-	-	TGTGCCAGCAGCCAGGAGGGGGGGGGCAATCAGCCCCAGCATTTT	CASSQEGGGNQPQHF
TRBJ1-6	TRBV19	-	-	TGTGCCAGCCGGGGCTCCTATAATTCACCCCTCCACTTT	CASRGSYNSPLHF
TRBJ1-4	TRBV2	TRBD1	-	TGTGCCAGCAAGGGACAGGGGGTTGAAAAACTGTTTTTT	CASKGQGVEKLFF
TRBJ2-3	TRBV9	-	-	TGTGCCAGCAGCAGTGCGGGGAAAACGTTTCCAGATACGCAGTATTTT	CASSSAGKTFPDTQYF
TRBJ1-1	TRBV12-3/TRBV12-4	-	few	TGTGCCAGCAGCCCTGAGATGAACACTGAAGCTTTCTTT	CASSPEMNTEAFF
TRBJ1-5	TRBV10-3	-	once	TGCGCAACGGCGGTGGGCAATCAGCCCCAGCATTTT	CATAVGNQPQHF
TRBJ2-2	TRBV18	-	-	TGTGCCAGCTCACTAAACAGGGCCGCGAACACCGGGGAGCTGTTTTTT	CASSLNRAANTGELFF
TRBJ1-5	TRBV2	-	-	TGTGCCAGCAGTGAATGGGAGGCCGGCCAGCCCCAGCATTTT	CASSEWEAGQPQHF
TRBJ1-2	TRBV18	-	-	TGTGCCAGCTCACTACTTCCCCGCGAAGGCTACACCTTC	CASSLLPREGYTF
TRBJ2-7	TRBV18	TRBD2	once	TGTGCCAGCTCACCTTCTAGCGGGGGCTCCTACGAGCAGTACTTC	CASSPSSGGSYEQYF
TRBJ1-2	TRBV19	-	-	TGTGCCAGTAGTATAGTCGGGAATACAGGCTACACCTTC	CASSIVGNTGYTF
TRBJ1-1	TRBV6-5	TRBD1	-	TGTGCCAGCAGCCGGGACAGGTTATCCTCCCCGGGAGCTTTCTTT	CASSRDRLSSPGAFF
TRBJ1-5	TRBV6-5	-	-	TGTGCCAGCCGGGCACAGGGTGATCAGCCCCAGCATTTT	CASRAQGDQPQHF
TRBJ1-1	TRBV2	-	-	TGTGCCACCCTTAAGGGGGAGAACACTGAAGCTTTCTTT	CATLKGENTEAFF
TRBJ1-2	TRBV6-9	-	-	TGTGCCAGGCAGGGGTATGGCTACACCTTC	CARQGYGYTF
TRBJ2-1	TRBV7-8	-	-	TGTGCCAGCAGCTTATCTGAGGAGGATGAGCAGTTCTTC	CASSLSEEDEQFF
TRBJ1-1	TRBV7-8	-	-	TGTGCCAGCAGCCGAGCAGCATCCATGGTGAACACTGAAGCTTTCTTT	CASSRAASMVNTEAFF
TRBJ1-5	TRBV9	-	once	TGTGCCAGCAGCGTTCGGGGCGGGGATCAGCCCCAGCATTTT	CASSVRGGDQPQHF
TRBJ1-1	TRBV5-1	TRBD1	-	TGCGCCAGCAGCTCTCCGACAGGGACTGGGCACACTGAAGCTTTCTTT	CASSSPTGTGHTEAFF
TRBJ1-2	TRBV25-1	-	-	TGTGCCAGCAGTGAAAGGTCAGGGGTCGGCTACACCTTC	CASSERSGVGYTF
TRBJ2-5	TRBV9	TRBD2	-	TGTGCCAGCAGCGTAGGACCTACTAGCGCAGAGACCCAGTACTTC	CASSVGPTSAETQYF
TRBJ2-2	TRBV7-8	TRBD1	-	TGTGCCAGCAGCCACGGACAGGGAAAGAACACCGGGGAGCTGTTTTTT	CASSHGQGKNTGELFF
TRBJ2-7	TRBV19	TRBD1	-	TGTGCCAGTAGTATAACAGGGGGCTACGAGCAGTACTTC	CASSITGGYEQYF
TRBJ2-1	TRBV15	TRBD2	-	TGTGCCACCAGCAGAGCTAGCGGGGTATGGAATGAGCAGTTCTTC	CATSRASGVWNEQFF
TRBJ1-2	TRBV5-6	TRBD1	-	TGTGCCAGCAGCCCGACCGCAGGGGGCCGGTATGGCTACACCTTC	CASSPTAGGRYGYTF
TRBJ2-5	TRBV7-9	-	once	TGTGCCAGCAGCCCAAGAAAACAGCACCAAGAGACCCAGTACTTC	CASSPRKQHQETQYF
TRBJ2-7	TRBV19	-	few	TGTGCCAGTAGAAATAGCGATACCTCCTACGAGCAGTACTTC	CASRNSDTSYEQYF